These 8 T cell receptor beta chains were sequenced from one sample in a study of cytomegalovirus exposure and HLA in healthy donors (dated 2017 in TCRdb). Libraries came from the immunoSEQ multiplex PCR assay. A mixture of 60 forward primers for TCR Vbeta segments and 13 reverse primers for TCR Jbeta segments was used in the multiplex PCR. The clones in this table, taken by TCRdb from immuneACCESS, are in-frame only. Not every clone is retained; where verified, under half of the shortfall comes from an unresolved V gene, and the cause of the rest is unknown. The sample contains some 51,000 clones, approximately 80% of them found a single time. The ten largest make up more than 2.5% of the sample. Sequenced material: PBMCs. The source of these receptors is a female donor in good health and CMV-seronegative.

The chain is built from TRBV5-6 and TRBJ2-5, with a weak D call TRBD2 (6 bases). The DNA end favors TRBJ2-7, so the J call may be wrong. This CDR3 is 15 amino acids long. In germline, CDR1 is SGHDT, CDR2 YYEEEE. CDR3 DNA sequence: TGTGCCAGCAGCTTGGGCCTAGCGCCGACCTACGAGCAGTACTTC. Protein product: CASSLGLAPTYEQYF.

The chain combines TRBV28 with TRBJ2-3; possible D gene TRBD1, 6 bases. The V gene lost 6 bases and the J gene lost 3 bases, with 16 bases spanning the gap. Germline CDR1 is MDHEN and CDR2 is SYDVKM. The CDR3 has 15 residues. CDR3 in amino acids: CASRRGGRSTDTQYF. As DNA, the CDR3 is TGTGCCAGCAGAAGAGGGGGACGGAGTACAGATACGCAGTATTTT. The entire variable domain, with the rest obtained from reference TRBV28 and TRBJ2-3, is as follows: DVKVTQSSRYLVKRTGEKVFLECVQDMDHENMFWYRQDPGLGLRLIYFSYDVKMKEKGDIPEGYSVSREKKERFSLILESASTNQTSMYLCASRRGGRSTDTQYFGPGTRLTVL.

The V gene is TRBV6-6, the J gene TRBJ1-3, with D hard to call. V was pared by 8 bases and J by 0 bases, with 2 bases between. The CDR3 runs 11 residues. CDR1 is MNHNY, CDR2 SVGAGI, per germline (reference sequence). The CDR3 DNA reads as TGTGCCAGCCGCTCTGGAAACACCATATATTTT. Amino acid sequence: CASRSGNTIYF.

V usage is TRBV4-2 and J usage is TRBJ2-1; 8 bases line up with TRBD2. There are 17 residues in the CDR3. Trimming cost V 3 bases and J 4 bases; bases outside gene matches: 11. Germline V lookup: CDR1 LGHNA, CDR2 YNFKEQ. DNA for the CDR3: TGTGCCAGCAGCCATCTCGCCGCGGGACTAGAGTACAATGAGCAGTTCTTC. This encodes CASSHLAAGLEYNEQFF.

The V call is TRBV7-9, the J call TRBJ2-1; D unresolved. The CDR3 loop spans 13 amino acids. The germline CDR1 and CDR2 sequences are SEHNR and FQNEAQ (reference sequence). Trimming took off 3 bases at V and 13 bases at J, with 16 bases between the two ends. CDR3 sequence reads: CASSFPGEEFQFF. Here the CDR3 DNA reads TGTGCCAGCAGCTTCCCCGGTGAAGAGTTCCAGTTCTTC.

The chain combines TRBV10-2 with TRBJ2-3; 7 bases line up with TRBD1. Germline V gives CDR1 WSHSY, CDR2 SAAADI. V was pared by 4 bases and J by 6 bases, with 13 bases of the junction left unmatched. The CDR3 spans 16 residues. The CDR3 loop reads CASSGTGASFYDTQYF. The CDR3 bases are TGCGCCAGCAGTGGTACAGGGGCCTCTTTCTATGATACGCAGTATTTT.

The V gene is TRBV7-8, the J gene TRBJ1-2; D is undetermined. V was clipped by 5 bases and J by 3 bases, with 13 bases between them. This CDR3 is built from 14 residues. CDR1 and CDR2 (germline): SGHVS, FQNEAQ. The CDR3 loop is CASSALETDYGYTF. DNA of the CDR3: TGTGCCAGCAGCGCGCTTGAGACTGACTATGGCTACACCTTC.

The table lists this clone with a count of one. The genes are TRBV29-1 and TRBJ2-1; 9 bases map to TRBD1. This CDR3 has 16 residues. CDR1 and CDR2 (germline): SQVTM, ANQGSEA. V was pared by 6 bases and J by 6 bases, with 15 bases of the junction left unmatched. This chain's CDR3 is CSVDNRDRVGRNEQFF. The CDR3 DNA is TGCAGCGTAGATAACCGGGACAGGGTGGGTCGCAATGAGCAGTTCTTC.